Each of the 9 T cell receptor beta chains below was sequenced from the same sample in a study of shared clonotypes between healthy human individuals. The method was immunoSEQ multiplex PCR; TCRdb's version includes in-frame clones alone and lacks a portion of them. This table has about 450,000 clones, around three quarters appearing once. The sample was PBMCs. These receptor sequences come from a woman aged 40 to 50 in good health. Some clones in this sample may be carry-over from other donors' samples.

The V and J genes are TRBV7-2 and TRBJ2-2, with unresolved D. CDR1 and CDR2 from the germline V gene are SGHTA and FQGNSA. CDR3 length equals 13 residues. The V and J ends lost 4 bases and 6 bases respectively, with 9 bases between them. The CDR3 loop is CASSSEVPGELFF. The CDR3 DNA reads TGTGCCAGCAGCTCCGAGGTCCCCGGGGAGCTGTTTTTT.

The rearrangement uses TRBV19 and TRBJ2-7; TRBD2 matches 11 bases. The CDR3 length is 18 residues. Germline V gives CDR1 LNHDA, CDR2 SQIVND (reference sequence). The ends lost 1 base at V and 3 bases at J; junction bases unmatched: 11. CDR3: CASSIVGTSGRLNYEQYF. Here the CDR3 DNA reads TGTGCCAGTAGTATAGTAGGGACTAGCGGTAGGCTGAACTACGAGCAGTACTTC.

This chain connects TRBV7-2 to TRBJ2-5, with 7 bases aligning to TRBD2. The CDR3 extends over 15 amino acids. Unmatched junction bases numbered 8, after V lost 2 bases and J lost 5 bases. Germline lookup yields CDR1 SGHTA and CDR2 FQGNSA. The CDR3, as DNA: TGTGCCAGCAGCTTACGGAGCGGGATGGGGGAGACCCAGTACTTC. Its protein product is CASSLRSGMGETQYF. Drawing the rest from reference TRBV7-2 and TRBJ2-5, the complete variable domain is GAGVSQSPSNKVTEKGKDVELRCDPISGHTALYWYRQSLGQGLEFLIYFQGNSAPDKSGLPSDRFSAERTGGSVSTLTIQRTQQEDSAVYLCASSLRSGMGETQYFGPGTRLLVL.

The sample holds one count of this clone. This rearrangement joins TRBV11-2 to TRBJ1-5, with TRBD1 as a possible D gene (5 bases). V was clipped by 2 bases and J by 7 bases, with 12 bases between them. The CDR3 is made up of 14 amino acids. Per germline, CDR1 SGHAT and CDR2 FQNNGV. CDR3 in amino acids: CASSLIGDGQPQHF. In DNA, the CDR3 is TGTGCCAGCAGCTTAATAGGGGATGGGCAGCCCCAGCATTTT.

The gene calls are TRBV4-1 and TRBJ2-4; tentatively, D is TRBD2 (7 bases). CDR3 length equals 17 residues. Germline V lookup: CDR1 MGHRA, CDR2 YSYEKL. With 4 bases removed from V and 8 bases from J, the gap between germline ends came to 24 bases. The CDR3 nucleotides read TGCGCCAGCAGCCCCCCGGGGGGACATACAGGGCGATACATTCAGTACTTC. Translating it yields CASSPPGGHTGRYIQYF.

The J gene is TRBJ2-5, the V gene TRBV6-1; D ambiguous. The germline V gene has CDR1 MNHNS and CDR2 SASEGT. The ends were cut back, 2 bases at V and 3 bases at J, with 7 bases in the middle. This CDR3 comprises 13 residues. The CDR3 loop is CASSERWEETQYF. The CDR3 DNA follows: TGTGCCAGCAGTGAACGGTGGGAAGAGACCCAGTACTTC.

The chain recombines TRBV7-8 with TRBJ2-1; D unclear. The V and J ends lost 4 bases and 4 bases respectively, with 8 bases between them. CDR3 length: 13 residues. The V gene's germline CDR1 is SGHVS and CDR2 FQNEAQ. CDR3 residues: CASSSDQYNEQFF. The CDR3 DNA reads TGTGCCAGCAGCTCAGACCAATACAATGAGCAGTTCTTC. Combining the CDR3 with reference TRBV7-8 and TRBJ2-1 gives the whole variable domain GAGVSQSPRYKVAKRGQDVALRCDPISGHVSLFWYQQALGQGPEFLTYFQNEAQLDKSGLPSDRFFAERPEGSVSTLKIQRTQQEDSAVYLCASSSDQYNEQFFGPGTRLTVL.

This sequence joins TRBV28 and TRBJ1-2; D ambiguous. From germline, CDR1 is MDHEN and CDR2 SYDVKM. V dropped 2 bases and J dropped 5 bases, with 6 bases sitting between them. The CDR3 runs 12 residues. As DNA, the CDR3 is TGTGCCAGCAGTTTAGCCAGATATGGCTACACCTTC. Its protein is CASSLARYGYTF.

The gene calls are TRBV27 and TRBJ2-2, with D possibly called TRBD1 or TRBD2 (5 bases each). CDR3 length: 15 amino acids. Trimming stripped 3 bases from V and 4 bases from J, with 12 bases between. Germline CDR1 is MNHEY and CDR2 is SMNVEV (reference sequence). The CDR3 sequence is CASSLGPPGTGELFF. CDR3 sequence (DNA): TGTGCCAGCAGTTTGGGACCACCGGGCACCGGGGAGCTGTTTTTT.